The rows below give T cell receptor beta chains drawn from one sample of a study of T-cell memory formation after mild COVID-19. TCRdb processed the 5' RACE reads anew with MiXCR; each CDR3 protein has one entry. The table includes approximately 82,000 distinct CDR3 sequences, more than 10% detected once. The sample consisted of PBMCs or a T cell subset sorted from them (not recorded which). The receptors stem from a man younger than 35 who had mild COVID-19 (a few samples of this study predate the infection). Cell type and time point are not known. Each CDR3 is given with its conserved first and last residue. D genes are given only for firm matches. Size is stated for part of the rows, as once, few or many counts, or as a class when the clone is expanded.

D gene,J gene,clone size,V gene,CDR3 DNA,CDR3 protein
NA,TRBJ2-5,few,TRBV24-1,TGTGCCACCAGTGAGGGGGGACGGGCAGAGACCCAGTACTTC,CATSEGGRAETQYF
NA,TRBJ2-5,many,TRBV7-9,TGTGCCAGCAGCTTAGTCGGGGGCGAGACCCAGTACTTC,CASSLVGGETQYF
NA,TRBJ1-1,NA,TRBV10-3,TGTGCCATCAGTGGGGGCGGGAGGAACACTGAAGCTTTCTTT,CAISGGGRNTEAFF
TRBD2,TRBJ2-5,few,TRBV6-5,TGTGCCAGCACACCTAGCGGGGGGAACCAAGAGACCCAGTACTTC,CASTPSGGNQETQYF
NA,TRBJ1-2,few,TRBV5-1,TGCGCCAGCAGCTCCGGGAGGGAGGTAGGAGGCTACACCTTC,CASSSGREVGGYTF
NA,TRBJ1-1,few,TRBV5-1,TGCGCCAGCAGCTTGGGCTCTATCCAGGCGGAAGCTTTCTTT,CASSLGSIQAEAFF
TRBD2,TRBJ2-1,many,TRBV27,TGTGCCAGCAGTTTTGGACTAGCGGACAATGAGCAGTTCTTC,CASSFGLADNEQFF
NA,TRBJ2-3,few,TRBV12-3/TRBV12-4,TGTGCCAGCACCCTCGGCGGGGGCTACACAGATACGCAGTATTTT,CASTLGGGYTDTQYF
NA,TRBJ2-2,large,TRBV7-2,TGTGCCAGCAGCTTTATCCAGGTCAACACCGGGGAGCTGTTTTTT,CASSFIQVNTGELFF
NA,TRBJ2-3,many,TRBV29-1,TGCAGCGTTGAGGGACCTAGCACAGATACGCAGTATTTT,CSVEGPSTDTQYF
NA,TRBJ2-5,NA,TRBV10-2,TGCGCCAGCAGTGAGACAGGGGACTCTGAGACCCAGTACTTC,CASSETGDSETQYF
TRBD2,TRBJ2-1,few,TRBV6-2/TRBV6-3,TGTGCCAGCAGTTACCTGACTAGCGGGGGCCGGAATGAGTACAATGAGCAGTTCTTC,CASSYLTSGGRNEYNEQFF
TRBD1,TRBJ2-7,NA,TRBV18,TGTGCCAGCTCGAAATCCCAGGGGGCGGAGCAGTACTTC,CASSKSQGAEQYF
TRBD2,TRBJ2-7,NA,TRBV4-2,TGTGCCAGCAGCCAGATCGGGACTAGCCACGAGCAGTACTTC,CASSQIGTSHEQYF
TRBD1,TRBJ1-2,NA,TRBV7-9,TGTGCCAGCAGCCAGGGGGAACTTTGGGGCTACACCTTC,CASSQGELWGYTF
NA,TRBJ1-5,few,TRBV20-1,TGCAGTGCTAGCCGGGGAGATCAGCCCCAGCATTTT,CSASRGDQPQHF
NA,TRBJ1-1,NA,TRBV7-3,TGTGCCAGCAGCGATCCCCGTCGCCCTGAAGCTTTCTTT,CASSDPRRPEAFF
NA,TRBJ2-7,few,TRBV4-3,TGCGCCAGCAGCGGGGGCTTGGGTTACGAGCAGTACTTC,CASSGGLGYEQYF
NA,TRBJ2-1,many,TRBV7-8,TGTGCCAGCAGCCCAAGGGAAGGCCACTCCTACAATGAGCAGTTCTTC,CASSPREGHSYNEQFF
NA,TRBJ2-3,many,TRBV4-3,TGCGCCAGCAGCCAACAAGTGGGAGGTACCCGCGGAACGCAGTATTTT,CASSQQVGGTRGTQYF
NA,TRBJ2-1,NA,TRBV19,TGTGCCAGTAGTACCCCCAGACTAAGCTCCTACAATGAGCAGTTCTTC,CASSTPRLSSYNEQFF
TRBD1,TRBJ2-1,NA,TRBV28,TGTGCCAGCAGGGGGACAGGGCCTTACAATGAGCAGTTCTTC,CASRGTGPYNEQFF
NA,TRBJ2-7,few,TRBV11-2,TGTGCCAGCAGCCTATACGGGGACGAGCAGTACTTC,CASSLYGDEQYF
TRBD2,TRBJ2-7,few,TRBV4-1,TGCGCCAGCAGCCAAGAGCGGCTAGCGGGCGAGCAGTACTTC,CASSQERLAGEQYF
TRBD2,TRBJ2-1,many,TRBV20-1,TGCAGTGCTGCCTGGCGGGGGTCATGGAATGAGCAGTTCTTC,CSAAWRGSWNEQFF